This T cell receptor beta chain was captured by sequencing in a study of OX40 agonist ivuxolimab in advanced cancers. About the study as a whole: The costimulatory receptor OX40 (CD134) was targeted by ivuxolimab, a fully human IgG2 agonistic monoclonal antibody. Intravenous ivuxolimab was administered to patients every 2 weeks at six dose levels: 0.01, 0.1, 0.3, 1.5, 3 and 10 mg/kg. Of the 50 to 55 dose-escalation patients, hepatocellular carcinoma was present in approximately 20, melanoma in some 15, renal cell carcinoma in 9 and head and neck cancer in 9. In the dose-escalation cohort, approximately 80% of patients were male, and the mean age was roughly 56 years with a range of about 23 to 79. Prior anti-PD-1, anti-PD-L1 or anti-CTLA-4 therapy was permitted, and checkpoint inhibitors had been received by approximately 39% of dose-escalation patients. Partial responses occurred in three dose-escalation patients, of whom one had hepatocellular carcinoma and two had cutaneous melanoma. The purpose of peripheral TCRbeta sequencing was to test whether ivuxolimab changed TCR sequence diversity and led to clonal T-cell expansion. The paper covers the monotherapy dose-escalation part of the phase I ivuxolimab trial, which included N of about 50 patients.

In regard to this clone: Its antigen has not been determined. The input lacks base qualities; no much larger clone sits a single base away.

Here is what the overall study found, with its caveats: In the 0.1-3.0 mg/kg groups, partial responders had among the lowest normalized peripheral clonal expansion, particularly in CD8+ T cells. After ivuxolimab, CD8+ T cells had more expanded clones than CD4+ T cells on average. At doses from 0.1 to 3.0 mg/kg, clonal expansion was seen in both CD4+ and CD8+ blood T cells between baseline and week 6. Low levels of normalized T-cell clonal expansion were also seen in some patients who did not respond. The antigen specificity of the clonally expanded peripheral T cells was not determined.

Patients with a history of autoimmune disease or receiving systemic immunosuppression were excluded from the trial. Peripheral blood for TCR sequencing was collected from all dose cohorts at baseline, on cycle 4 day 1, and on cycle 7 day 1. Samples were obtained from an open-label, multicenter, first-in-human phase I dose-escalation trial of ivuxolimab. Adults with locally advanced or metastatic melanoma, renal cell carcinoma, hepatocellular carcinoma or head and neck squamous cell carcinoma were enrolled in the trial. Before TCR sequencing, CD4+ and CD8+ T cells were separately sorted from peripheral blood. For sequencing of the TCRbeta CDR3 region, genomic DNA was extracted from the sorted cells. TCRbeta CDR3 regions were sequenced using the immunoSEQ Assay. Not all clones reach the TCRdb copy of this immuneACCESS table, which keeps in-frame sequences only. Checked studies attribute under half of the gap to unresolved V genes and leave the rest unexplained. The sample contains tens of thousands of clones, around 94% of them found a single time. Around 16% of the sample rests with the top ten.

The CDR3 covers 15 residues, taking in both the cysteine and the phenylalanine. Only CDR3 DNA remains: 45 bases, in frame from the first base. CDR1 is given as SEHNR and CDR2 as FQNEAQ, both from the germline V gene (reference sequence). V is clipped by 4 bases and J by 7 bases, and the sequence between their germline boundaries is 19 bases long. The sample was CD4+ or CD8+ T cells sorted from blood, taken in a trial of the OX40 agonist ivuxolimab. The receptor was isolated from an adult with an advanced solid tumor such as melanoma, head and neck, liver or kidney cancer. The rearranged chain carries TRBV7-9 and TRBJ1-1, and perhaps TRBD1 as D gene, on 5 matching bases. The CDR3 region: CASSSWGGEPHEAFF. The nucleotide sequence is given as TGTGCCAGCAGCTCCTGGGGAGGGGAGCCACATGAAGCTTTCTTT.